This T cell receptor beta chain was recovered during a study of regulatory T cells in long-lasting Graves disease (dated by TCRdb to about 2021). Concerning the study at large: Antithyroid drugs had been taken for less than 3 months by newly diagnosed Graves' disease patients. The study was registered as a clinical trial and conducted in China. Persistent Graves' disease patients were compared with newly diagnosed Graves' disease patients by peripheral blood TCR sequencing and RNA sequencing. TCR sequencing covered 13 persistent and about 20 newly diagnosed Graves' disease patients, some 33 samples in total. Results the study describes overall, beyond this receptor: Persistent patients shared more public clonotypes among themselves (around 3,000) than newly diagnosed patients did (about 970). Because the primary lesion, thyroid tissue, could not be accessed, the study looked at peripheral blood alone. Only the TCR beta chain was sequenced and analyzed. Persistent disease showed preferential use of TRBV28, TRBJ1-2 and TRBJ2-5, whereas newly diagnosed disease favored TRBV20-1 and TRBJ2-1. Compared with newly diagnosed patients, patients with persistent Graves' disease had lower TCR Shannon entropy and fewer highly expanded clones, which suggests clonal expansion. As a limitation, the authors acknowledged that the small sample size may reduce accuracy.

This clonotype appeared many times. This clone's antigen is unknown. No much larger clone exists at a distance of one base, and base qualities are not known. The germline ends are 7 bases apart after V is trimmed by 2 bases and J by 5 bases. CDR1 and CDR2 were assigned from the germline V gene as SGHAT and FQNNGV. Reading from cysteine to phenylalanine, the CDR3 counts 12 amino acids. Just CDR3 DNA is preserved here, 36 bases in frame from base 1. The sample's time point, from its label and the paper: newly diagnosed GD, antithyroid drugs for less than 3 months. For both TCR sequencing and RNA sequencing, RNA was extracted from PBMCs in TRIzol. The diagnosis of Graves' disease followed American Thyroid Association guidelines. The patients came from an endocrinology department in Xi'an, China. From each patient, 8 to 10 milliliters of peripheral blood was collected into an EDTA anticoagulant tube. Ficoll Paque Plus density gradient separation was used to isolate PBMCs, and no additional T cell sorting was done. RNA quality was checked with an Agilent 2100 Bioanalyzer and agarose gel, and concentration with a NanoDrop 2000.

The library was built by means of multiplex PCR. Data came from an Illumina HiSeq 4000. iRepertoire HTBI primers and Arm-PCR amplification of CDR3 regions were used to construct TCR beta libraries. Gel purification was performed on PCR products prior to sequencing. The source study handled its data this way. Gene usage analysis of CDR3 amino acid clonotypes used the 60 to 75 TRBV and around 14 TRBJ segments found across samples. Filtered high-quality paired reads were merged into contigs using COPE and FqMerger. BLAST was used to align contigs to IMGT TRBV, TRBD and TRBJ reference genes, and CDR3 was defined according to IMGT. Any clonotype with a frequency above 0.1% was counted as a highly expanded clone. Repertoire diversity was measured by Shannon entropy, and V-J evenness by the Gini coefficient. A clonotype was considered public if more than one individual shared it. TCRdb reanalyzed the raw reads on its own, using fastp at Q25 for trimming and MiXCR for clone calling, and kept in-frame beta chains. For every CDR3 protein sequence, its rows merge into one entry that carries the most common genes and DNA. Clone size and V and J calls follow TCRdb, not the original study. The table for this sample lists more than 300,000 distinct CDR3 sequences; 15% to 19% of them were counted only once. 20% to 25% of the sample lies in the top ten.

The chain joins TRBV11-2 to TRBJ2-7; the D gene identity is not certain. The specimen comprised peripheral blood mononuclear cells (PBMCs), sampled at new diagnosis, from a patient treated with antithyroid drugs. This receptor was taken from a female donor with Graves disease. Here is the DNA: TGTGCCAGCAGCTTAACTCGAGACGAGCAGTACTTC. This is translated as CASSLTRDEQYF. With the rest looked up from the reference TRBV11-2 and TRBJ2-7 genes rather than sequenced, the full variable domain is EAGVAQSPRYKIIEKRQSVAFWCNPISGHATLYWYQQILGQGPKLLIQFQNNGVVDDSQLPKDRFSAERLKGVDSTLKIQPAKLEDSAVYLCASSLTRDEQYFGPGTRLTVT.